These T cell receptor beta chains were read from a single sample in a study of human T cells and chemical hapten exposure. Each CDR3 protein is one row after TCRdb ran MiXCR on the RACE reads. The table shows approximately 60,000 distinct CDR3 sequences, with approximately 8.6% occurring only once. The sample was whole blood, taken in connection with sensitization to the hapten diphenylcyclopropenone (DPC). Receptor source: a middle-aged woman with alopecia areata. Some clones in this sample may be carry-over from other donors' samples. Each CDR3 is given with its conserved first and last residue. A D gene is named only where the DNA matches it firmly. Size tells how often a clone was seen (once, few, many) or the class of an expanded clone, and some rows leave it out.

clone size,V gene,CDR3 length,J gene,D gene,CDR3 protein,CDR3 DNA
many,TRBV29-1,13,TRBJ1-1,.,CSAVTQTNTEAFF,TGCAGCGCTGTGACACAGACTAACACTGAAGCTTTCTTT
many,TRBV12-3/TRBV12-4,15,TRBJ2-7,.,CASSRRTEYPYEQYF,TGTGCCAGCAGTCGCCGGACGGAATACCCCTACGAGCAGTACTTC
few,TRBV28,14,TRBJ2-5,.,CASLKRRFQETQYF,TGTGCCAGCCTTAAACGGAGGTTCCAAGAGACCCAGTACTTC
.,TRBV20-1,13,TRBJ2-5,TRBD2,CSASLAGVETQYF,TGCAGTGCTAGTCTAGCGGGGGTAGAGACCCAGTACTTC
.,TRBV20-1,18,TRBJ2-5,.,CSAVSLTRSQGSQETQYF,TGCAGTGCTGTCTCACTAACGAGGAGTCAGGGTTCTCAAGAGACCCAGTACTTC
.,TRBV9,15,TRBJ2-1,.,CASSVDSGRYNEQFF,TGTGCCAGCAGCGTAGACAGCGGGCGTTACAATGAGCAGTTCTTC
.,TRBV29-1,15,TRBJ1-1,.,CSTSLAGAMNTEAFF,TGCAGCACCTCCCTAGCGGGGGCCATGAACACTGAAGCTTTCTTT
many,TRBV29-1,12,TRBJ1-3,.,CSVGQEGNTIYF,TGCAGCGTTGGGCAGGAAGGAAACACCATATATTTT
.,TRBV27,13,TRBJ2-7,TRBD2,CASMGGASYEQYF,TGTGCCAGCATGGGAGGGGCCTCATACGAGCAGTACTTC
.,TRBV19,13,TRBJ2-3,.,CASIGQGGGTQYF,TGTGCCAGTATAGGGCAGGGTGGCGGTACGCAGTATTTT
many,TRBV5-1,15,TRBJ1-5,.,CASSRGTGGHQPQHF,TGCGCCAGCAGCCGGGGGACCGGAGGGCATCAGCCCCAGCATTTT
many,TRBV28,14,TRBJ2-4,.,CASKTGGAKNIQYF,TGTGCCAGCAAGACAGGTGGGGCCAAAAACATTCAGTACTTC
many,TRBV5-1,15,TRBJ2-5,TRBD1,CASSMGQGVQETQYF,TGCGCCAGCAGCATGGGACAGGGCGTCCAAGAGACCCAGTACTTC
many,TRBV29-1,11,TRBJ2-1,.,CSVRPGNEQFF,TGCAGCGTTCGGCCTGGGAATGAGCAGTTCTTC
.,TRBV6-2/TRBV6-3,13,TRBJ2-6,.,CASSFSGANVLTF,TGTGCCAGCAGTTTCTCTGGGGCCAACGTCCTGACTTTC
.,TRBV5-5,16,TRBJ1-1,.,CASSRGGTKMNTEAFF,TGTGCCAGCAGTCGAGGGGGTACCAAAATGAACACTGAAGCTTTCTTT
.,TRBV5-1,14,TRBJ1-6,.,CASSLGYKGQHLHF,TGCGCCAGCAGCTTGGGCTACAAAGGACAGCACCTCCACTTT
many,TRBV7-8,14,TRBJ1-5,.,CASSLVQGGQPQHF,TGTGCCAGCAGCTTAGTACAGGGTGGTCAGCCCCAGCATTTT
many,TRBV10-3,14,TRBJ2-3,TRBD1,CATRRTGGTDTQYF,TGTGCCACGCGACGGACAGGAGGCACAGATACGCAGTATTTT
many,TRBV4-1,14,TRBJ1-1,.,CASSQVSGAGEAFF,TGCGCCAGCAGCCAAGTTAGCGGGGCGGGTGAAGCTTTCTTT
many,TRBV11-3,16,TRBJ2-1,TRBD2,CASSLGAGVGYNEQFF,TGTGCCAGCAGCTTAGGAGCGGGGGTTGGGTACAATGAGCAGTTCTTC
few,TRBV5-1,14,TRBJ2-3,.,CASSFSWRTDTQYF,TGCGCCAGCAGCTTTTCATGGAGGACAGATACGCAGTATTTT
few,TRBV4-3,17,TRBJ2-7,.,CASSQDTVGSSSYEQYF,TGCGCCAGCAGCCAAGATACCGTAGGGTCAAGCTCCTACGAGCAGTACTTC
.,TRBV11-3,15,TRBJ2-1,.,CASSEGHRGYNEQFF,TGTGCCAGCAGCGAGGGACACCGGGGGTACAATGAGCAGTTCTTC